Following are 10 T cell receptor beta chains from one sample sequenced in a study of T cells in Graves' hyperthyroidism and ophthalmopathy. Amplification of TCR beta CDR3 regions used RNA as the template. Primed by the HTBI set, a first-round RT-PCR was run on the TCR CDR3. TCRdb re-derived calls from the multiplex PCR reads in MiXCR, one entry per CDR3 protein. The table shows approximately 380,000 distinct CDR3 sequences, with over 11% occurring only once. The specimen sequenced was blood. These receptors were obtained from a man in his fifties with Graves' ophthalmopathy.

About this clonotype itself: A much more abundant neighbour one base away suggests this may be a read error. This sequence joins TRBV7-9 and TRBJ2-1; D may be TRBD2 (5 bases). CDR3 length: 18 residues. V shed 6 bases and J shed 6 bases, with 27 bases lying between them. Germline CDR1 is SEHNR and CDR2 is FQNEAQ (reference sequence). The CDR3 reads CASSDSGLRRRRSNEQFF. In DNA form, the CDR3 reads TGTGCCAGCAGTGACTCGGGTCTTCGGCGGAGGCGATCCAATGAGCAGTTCTTC.

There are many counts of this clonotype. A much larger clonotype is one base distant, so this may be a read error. The CDR3 DNA is TGTGCCAGCAGCTACAACTCCTACGAGCAGTACTTC. Its translation is CASSYNSYEQYF. This chain uses TRBV7-9 with TRBJ2-7; D gene uncertain. Germline V gives CDR1 SEHNR, CDR2 FQNEAQ (reference sequence). Trimming took 4 bases from V and 0 from J, leaving 4 bases between them. The CDR3 consists of 12 residues.

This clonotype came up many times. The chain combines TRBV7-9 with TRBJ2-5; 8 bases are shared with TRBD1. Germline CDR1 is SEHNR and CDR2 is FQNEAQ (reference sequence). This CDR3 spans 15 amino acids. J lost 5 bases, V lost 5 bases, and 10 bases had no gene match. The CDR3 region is CASSHLAGGRETQYF. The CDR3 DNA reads TGTGCCAGCAGCCACCTGGCAGGGGGCCGGGAGACCCAGTACTTC.

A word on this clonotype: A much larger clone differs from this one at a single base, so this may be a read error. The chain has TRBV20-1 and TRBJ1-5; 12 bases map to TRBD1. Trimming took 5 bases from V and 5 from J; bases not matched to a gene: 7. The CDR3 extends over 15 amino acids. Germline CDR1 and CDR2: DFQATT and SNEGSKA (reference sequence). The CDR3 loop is CSAVAGQGADQPQHF. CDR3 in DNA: TGCAGTGCTGTGGCGGGACAGGGGGCCGATCAGCCCCAGCATTTT.

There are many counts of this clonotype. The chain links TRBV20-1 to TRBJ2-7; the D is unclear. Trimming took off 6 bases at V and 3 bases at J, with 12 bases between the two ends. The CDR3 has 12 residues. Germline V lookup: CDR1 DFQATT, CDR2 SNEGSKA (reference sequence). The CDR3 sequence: CSAPRDHYEQYF. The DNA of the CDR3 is TGCAGTGCCCCCCGCGACCACTACGAGCAGTACTTC.

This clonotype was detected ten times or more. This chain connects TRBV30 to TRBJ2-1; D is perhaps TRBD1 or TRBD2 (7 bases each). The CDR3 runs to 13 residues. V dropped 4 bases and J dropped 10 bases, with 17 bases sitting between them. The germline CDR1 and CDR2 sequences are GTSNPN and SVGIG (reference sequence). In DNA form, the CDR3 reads TGTGCCTGGACCGTTCAGGGGGGGACGGAGCAGTTCTTC. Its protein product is CAWTVQGGTEQFF.

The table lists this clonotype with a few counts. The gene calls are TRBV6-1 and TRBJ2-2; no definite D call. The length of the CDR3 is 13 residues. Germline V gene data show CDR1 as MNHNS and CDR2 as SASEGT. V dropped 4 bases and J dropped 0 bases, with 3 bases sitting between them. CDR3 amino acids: CASSVTNTGELFF. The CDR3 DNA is TGTGCCAGCAGTGTCACGAACACCGGGGAGCTGTTTTTT.

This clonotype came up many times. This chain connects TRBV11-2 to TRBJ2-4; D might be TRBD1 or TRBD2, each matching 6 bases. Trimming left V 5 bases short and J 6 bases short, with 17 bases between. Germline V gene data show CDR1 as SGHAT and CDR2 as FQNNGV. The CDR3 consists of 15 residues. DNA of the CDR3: TGTGCCAGCAGCGTACTCGGGGGCGAAAGAAACATTCAGTACTTC. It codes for CASSVLGGERNIQYF.

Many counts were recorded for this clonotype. CDR3: CASSEMIDGYEQYF. In DNA form, the CDR3 reads TGTGCCAGCAGTGAAATGATAGATGGCTACGAGCAGTACTTC. The V and J genes are TRBV6-1 and TRBJ2-7; D not resolved. Germline values: CDR1 MNHNS, CDR2 SASEGT. Trimming pared 2 bases from V and 3 bases from J, leaving 11 bases between. This CDR3 spans 14 amino acids.

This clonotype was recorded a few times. CDR3 sequence: CASSYPETTYEQYF. CDR3 in DNA: TGTGCCAGCAGTTACCCGGAAACAACCTACGAGCAGTACTTC. The V gene is TRBV6-2 or TRBV6-3, the J gene TRBJ2-7; D gene unclear. Germline values: CDR1 MNHEY, CDR2 SVGEGT. The CDR3 spans 14 residues. V was clipped by 2 bases and J by 2 bases, with 10 bases between them.